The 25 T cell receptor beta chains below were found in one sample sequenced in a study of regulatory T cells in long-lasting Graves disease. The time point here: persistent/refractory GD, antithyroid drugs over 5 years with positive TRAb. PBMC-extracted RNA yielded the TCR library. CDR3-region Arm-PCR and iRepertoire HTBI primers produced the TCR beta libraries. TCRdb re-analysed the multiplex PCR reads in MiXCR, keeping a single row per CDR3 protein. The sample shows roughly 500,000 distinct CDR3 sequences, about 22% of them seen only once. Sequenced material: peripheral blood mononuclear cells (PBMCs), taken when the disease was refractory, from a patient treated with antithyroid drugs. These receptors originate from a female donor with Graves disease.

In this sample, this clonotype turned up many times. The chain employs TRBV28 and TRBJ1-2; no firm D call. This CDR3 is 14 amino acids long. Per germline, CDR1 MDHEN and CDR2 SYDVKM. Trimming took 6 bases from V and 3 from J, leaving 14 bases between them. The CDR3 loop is CASRLRDRDYGYTF. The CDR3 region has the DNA TGTGCCAGCAGGTTAAGGGATCGGGACTATGGCTACACCTTC.

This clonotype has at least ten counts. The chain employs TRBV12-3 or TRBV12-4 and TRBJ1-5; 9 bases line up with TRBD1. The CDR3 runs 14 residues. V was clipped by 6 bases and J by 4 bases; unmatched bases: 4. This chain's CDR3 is CASSRTGENQPQHF. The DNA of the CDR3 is TGTGCCAGCAGCCGGACAGGGGAAAATCAGCCCCAGCATTTT.

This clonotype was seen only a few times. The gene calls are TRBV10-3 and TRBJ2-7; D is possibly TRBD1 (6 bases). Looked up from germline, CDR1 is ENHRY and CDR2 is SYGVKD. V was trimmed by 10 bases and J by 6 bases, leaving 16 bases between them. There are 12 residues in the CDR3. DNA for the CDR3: TGTGCCACGGAAGACAGGTGGGCCGAGCAGTACTTC. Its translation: CATEDRWAEQYF.

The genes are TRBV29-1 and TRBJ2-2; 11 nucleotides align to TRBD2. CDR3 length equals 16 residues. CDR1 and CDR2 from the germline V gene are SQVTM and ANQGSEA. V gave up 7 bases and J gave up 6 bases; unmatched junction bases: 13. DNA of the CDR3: TGCAGCGCCGGGACTAGCGGTTCGGGGGGGCCCGGGGAGCTGTTTTTT. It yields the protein CSAGTSGSGGPGELFF.

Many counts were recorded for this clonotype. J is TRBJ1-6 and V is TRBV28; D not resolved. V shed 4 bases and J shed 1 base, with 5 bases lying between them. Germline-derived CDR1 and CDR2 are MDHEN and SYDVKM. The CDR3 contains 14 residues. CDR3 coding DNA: TGTGCCAGCAGTTCGGGGTCCTATAATTCACCCCTCCACTTT. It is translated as CASSSGSYNSPLHF.

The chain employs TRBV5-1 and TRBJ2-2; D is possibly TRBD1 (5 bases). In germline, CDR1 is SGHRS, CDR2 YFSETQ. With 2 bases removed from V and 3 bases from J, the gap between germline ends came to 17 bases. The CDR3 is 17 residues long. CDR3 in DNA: TGCGCCAGCAGCTTTGTAAATTTTTTGGGGCACACCGGGGAGCTGTTTTTT. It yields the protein CASSFVNFLGHTGELFF.

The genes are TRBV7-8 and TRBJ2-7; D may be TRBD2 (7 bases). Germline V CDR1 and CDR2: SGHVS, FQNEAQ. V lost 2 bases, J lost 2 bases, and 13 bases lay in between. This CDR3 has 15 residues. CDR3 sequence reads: CASSLTRGGAYEQYF. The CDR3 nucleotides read TGTGCCAGCAGCTTAACCAGGGGAGGGGCCTACGAGCAGTACTTC. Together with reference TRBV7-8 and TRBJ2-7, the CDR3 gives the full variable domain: GAGVSQSPRYKVAKRGQDVALRCDPISGHVSLFWYQQALGQGPEFLTYFQNEAQLDKSGLPSDRFFAERPEGSVSTLKIQRTQQEDSAVYLCASSLTRGGAYEQYFGPGTRLTVT.

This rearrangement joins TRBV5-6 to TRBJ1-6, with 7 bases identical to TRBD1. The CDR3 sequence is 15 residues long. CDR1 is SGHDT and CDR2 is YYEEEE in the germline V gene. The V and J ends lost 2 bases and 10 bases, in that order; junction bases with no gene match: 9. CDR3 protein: CASSFSGTVNSPLHF. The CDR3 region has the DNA TGTGCCAGCAGCTTTTCCGGGACAGTTAACTCACCCCTCCACTTT.

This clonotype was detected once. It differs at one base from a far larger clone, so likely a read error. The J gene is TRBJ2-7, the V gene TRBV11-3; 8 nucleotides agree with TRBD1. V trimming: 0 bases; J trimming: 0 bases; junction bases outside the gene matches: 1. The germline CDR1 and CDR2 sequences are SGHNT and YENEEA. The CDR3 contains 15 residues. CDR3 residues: CASSLDGQGSYEQYF. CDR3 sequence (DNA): TGTGCCAGCAGCTTAGATGGACAGGGCTCCTACGAGCAGTACTTC.

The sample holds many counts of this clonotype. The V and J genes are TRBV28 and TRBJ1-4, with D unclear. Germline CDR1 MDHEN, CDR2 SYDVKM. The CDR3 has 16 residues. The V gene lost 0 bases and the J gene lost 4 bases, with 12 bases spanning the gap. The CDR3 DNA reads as TGTGCCAGCAGTTTATGGGGTATGCAGTATAATGAAAAACTGTTTTTT. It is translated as CASSLWGMQYNEKLFF.

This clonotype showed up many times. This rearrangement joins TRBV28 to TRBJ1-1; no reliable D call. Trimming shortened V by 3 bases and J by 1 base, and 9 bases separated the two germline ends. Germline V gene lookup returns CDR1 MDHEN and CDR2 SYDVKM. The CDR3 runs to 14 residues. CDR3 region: CASSFPWGNTEAFF. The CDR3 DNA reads TGTGCCAGCAGTTTTCCGTGGGGGAACACTGAAGCTTTCTTT.

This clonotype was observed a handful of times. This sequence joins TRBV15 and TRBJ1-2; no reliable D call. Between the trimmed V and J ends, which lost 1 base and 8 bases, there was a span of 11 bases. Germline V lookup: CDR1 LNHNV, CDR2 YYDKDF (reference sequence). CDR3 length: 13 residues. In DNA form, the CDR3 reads TGTGCCACCAGCAGAGTTCTGAGCCGGGGCTACACCTTC. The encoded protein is CATSRVLSRGYTF.

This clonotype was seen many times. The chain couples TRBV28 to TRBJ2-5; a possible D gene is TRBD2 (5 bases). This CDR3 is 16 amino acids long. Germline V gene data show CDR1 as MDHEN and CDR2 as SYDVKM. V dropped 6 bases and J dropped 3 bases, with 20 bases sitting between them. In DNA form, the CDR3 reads TGTGCCAGCAGCGTCCTAGGACTTAACCGTAAAGAGACCCAGTACTTC. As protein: CASSVLGLNRKETQYF.

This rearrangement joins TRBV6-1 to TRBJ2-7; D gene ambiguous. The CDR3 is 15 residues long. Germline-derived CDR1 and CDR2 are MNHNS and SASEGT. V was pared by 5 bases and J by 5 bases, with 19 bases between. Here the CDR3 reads CASSRRAALGDEQYF. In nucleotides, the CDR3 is TGTGCCAGCAGTCGACGGGCCGCCCTTGGCGACGAGCAGTACTTC.

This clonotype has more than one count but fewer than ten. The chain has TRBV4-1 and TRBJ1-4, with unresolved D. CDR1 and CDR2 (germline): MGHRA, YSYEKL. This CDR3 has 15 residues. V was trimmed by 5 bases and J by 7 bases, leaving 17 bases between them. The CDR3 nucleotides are TGCGCCAGCAGCAAAAGTGGGTTTCTCTTTGAAAAACTGTTTTTT. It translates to CASSKSGFLFEKLFF.

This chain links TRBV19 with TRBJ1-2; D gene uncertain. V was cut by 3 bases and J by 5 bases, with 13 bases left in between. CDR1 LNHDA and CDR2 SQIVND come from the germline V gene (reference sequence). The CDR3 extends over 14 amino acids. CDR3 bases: TGTGCCAGTAGTATGGGGTGGTCCGAGTATGGCTACACCTTC. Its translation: CASSMGWSEYGYTF.

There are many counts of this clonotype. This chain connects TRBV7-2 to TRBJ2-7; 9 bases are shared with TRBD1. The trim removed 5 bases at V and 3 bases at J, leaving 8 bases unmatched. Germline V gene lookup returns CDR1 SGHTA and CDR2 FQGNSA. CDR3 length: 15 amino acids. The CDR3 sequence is CASSPGQGIFYEQYF. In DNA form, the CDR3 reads TGTGCCAGCAGCCCTGGACAGGGGATCTTCTACGAGCAGTACTTC.

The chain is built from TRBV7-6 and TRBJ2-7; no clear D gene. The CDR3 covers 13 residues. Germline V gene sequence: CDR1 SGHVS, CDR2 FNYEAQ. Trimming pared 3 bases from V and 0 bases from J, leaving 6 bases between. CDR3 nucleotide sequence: TGTGCCAGCAGCTTCCAGAACTCCTACGAGCAGTACTTC. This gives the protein CASSFQNSYEQYF.

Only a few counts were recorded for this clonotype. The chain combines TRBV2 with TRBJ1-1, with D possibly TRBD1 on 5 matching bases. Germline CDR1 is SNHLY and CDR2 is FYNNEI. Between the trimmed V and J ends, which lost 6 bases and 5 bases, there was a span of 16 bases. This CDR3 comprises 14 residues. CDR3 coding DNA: TGTGCCAGCAGGCGGAGGGACGGCTTAACTGAAGCTTTCTTT. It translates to CASRRRDGLTEAFF.

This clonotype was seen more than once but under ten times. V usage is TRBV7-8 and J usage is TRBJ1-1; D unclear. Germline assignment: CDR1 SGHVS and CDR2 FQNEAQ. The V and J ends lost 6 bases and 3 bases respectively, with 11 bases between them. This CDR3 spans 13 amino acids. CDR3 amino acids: CASRSPDHTEAFF. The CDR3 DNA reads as TGTGCCAGCAGGTCCCCGGACCACACTGAAGCTTTCTTT. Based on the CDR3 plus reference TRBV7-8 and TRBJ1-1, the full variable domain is GAGVSQSPRYKVAKRGQDVALRCDPISGHVSLFWYQQALGQGPEFLTYFQNEAQLDKSGLPSDRFFAERPEGSVSTLKIQRTQQEDSAVYLCASRSPDHTEAFFGQGTRLTVV.

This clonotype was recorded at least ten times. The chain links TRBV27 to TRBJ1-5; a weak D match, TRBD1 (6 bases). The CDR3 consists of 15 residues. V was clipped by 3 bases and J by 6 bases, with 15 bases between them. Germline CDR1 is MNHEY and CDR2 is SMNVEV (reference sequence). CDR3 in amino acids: CASSLGPGRGQPQHF. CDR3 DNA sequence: TGTGCCAGCAGTTTGGGACCAGGCAGGGGTCAGCCCCAGCATTTT.

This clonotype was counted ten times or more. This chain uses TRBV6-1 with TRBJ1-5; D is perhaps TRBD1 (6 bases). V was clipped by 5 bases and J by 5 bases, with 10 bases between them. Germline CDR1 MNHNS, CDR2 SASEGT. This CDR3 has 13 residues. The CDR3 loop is CASSPDSYQPQHF. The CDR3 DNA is TGTGCCAGCAGTCCGGACAGTTATCAGCCCCAGCATTTT.

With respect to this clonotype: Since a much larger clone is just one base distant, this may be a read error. For the CDR3, the DNA is TGTGCCAGCAGTTCGCTCAAGGGGCTAGAGACCCAGTACTTC. As protein: CASSSLKGLETQYF. V gene TRBV12-3 or TRBV12-4 combines with J gene TRBJ2-1; D may be TRBD1 (5 bases). With the DNA end fitting TRBJ2-5 better, the J assignment may be wrong. The CDR3 extends over 14 amino acids.

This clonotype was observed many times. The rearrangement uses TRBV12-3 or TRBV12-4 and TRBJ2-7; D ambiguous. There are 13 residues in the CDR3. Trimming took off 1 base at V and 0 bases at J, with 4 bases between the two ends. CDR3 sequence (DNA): TGTGCCAGCAGTTTAGAGGTCTCCTACGAGCAGTACTTC. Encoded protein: CASSLEVSYEQYF.

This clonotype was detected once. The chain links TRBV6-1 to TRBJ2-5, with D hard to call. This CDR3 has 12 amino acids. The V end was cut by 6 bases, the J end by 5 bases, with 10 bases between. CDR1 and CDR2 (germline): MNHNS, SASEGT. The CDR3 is CASRAKTETQYF. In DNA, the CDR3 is TGTGCCAGCAGGGCCAAAACGGAGACCCAGTACTTC.